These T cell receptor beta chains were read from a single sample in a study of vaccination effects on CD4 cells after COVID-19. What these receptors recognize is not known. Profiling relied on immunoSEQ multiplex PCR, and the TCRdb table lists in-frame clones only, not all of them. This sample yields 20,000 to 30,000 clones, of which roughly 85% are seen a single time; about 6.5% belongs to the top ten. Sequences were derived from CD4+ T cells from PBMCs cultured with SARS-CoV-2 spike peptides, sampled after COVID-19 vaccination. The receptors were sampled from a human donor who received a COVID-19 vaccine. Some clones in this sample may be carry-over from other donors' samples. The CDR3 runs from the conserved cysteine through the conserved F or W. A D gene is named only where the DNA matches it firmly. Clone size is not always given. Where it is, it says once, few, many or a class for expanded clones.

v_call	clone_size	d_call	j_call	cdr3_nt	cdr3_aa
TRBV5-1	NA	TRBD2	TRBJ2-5	TGCGCCAGCAGCTTGTTTGGTAGCGGGGGAATTCAAGAGACCCAGTACTTC	CASSLFGSGGIQETQYF
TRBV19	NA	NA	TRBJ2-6	TGTGCCAGTAGTATGTTTTTGCAGCTCTCTGGGGCCAACGTCCTGACTTTC	CASSMFLQLSGANVLTF
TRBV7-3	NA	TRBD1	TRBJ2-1	TGTGCCAGCAGCCGAGGGGGCTCAGGGCTGTACAATGAGCAGTTCTTC	CASSRGGSGLYNEQFF
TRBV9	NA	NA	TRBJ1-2	TGTGCCAGCAGCGTAGGGAACAGGGCAAACTATGGCTACACCTTC	CASSVGNRANYGYTF
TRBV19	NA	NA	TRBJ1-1	TGTGCCAGTAGTATCTTAGAGAGCGCGAAGACTGAAGCTTTCTTT	CASSILESAKTEAFF
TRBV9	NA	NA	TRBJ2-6	TGTGCCAGCAGCGTCCCTGGGGCCAACGTCCTGACTTTC	CASSVPGANVLTF
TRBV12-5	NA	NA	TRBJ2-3	TGTGCTAGTGGCTCGGGCCTTCCCACAGATACGCAGTATTTT	CASGSGLPTDTQYF
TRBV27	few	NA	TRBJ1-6	TGTGCCAGCGGCTCCACCCAAAGGGGTTCGGGTTCACCCCTCCACTTT	CASGSTQRGSGSPLHF
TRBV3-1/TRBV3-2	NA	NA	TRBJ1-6	TGTGCCAGCAGCCAAAATTCCGGGGATTCACCCCTCCACTTT	CASSQNSGDSPLHF
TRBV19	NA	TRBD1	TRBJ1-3	TGTGCCAGTCTACAGGGGGCAGTTGGAAACACCATATATTTT	CASLQGAVGNTIYF
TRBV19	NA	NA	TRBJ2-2	TGTGCCAGTAGTACAGGGTGGCTCGGGGAGGGGGAGCTGTTTTTT	CASSTGWLGEGELFF
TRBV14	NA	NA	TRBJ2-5	TGTGCCAGCAGCAGACTTCAGGGAAGAGAGACCCAGTACTTC	CASSRLQGRETQYF
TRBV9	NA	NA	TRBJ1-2	TGTGCCAGCAGCCGACTCGGAGGGGCGTTCTCCTATGGCTACACCTTC	CASSRLGGAFSYGYTF
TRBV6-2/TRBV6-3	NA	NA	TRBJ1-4	TGTGCCAGCAGTTACCCACAGGGTGGGGAAAAACTGTTTTTT	CASSYPQGGEKLFF
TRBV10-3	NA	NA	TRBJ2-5	TGTGCCATCGGCGGATTCCAAGAGACCCAGTACTTC	CAIGGFQETQYF
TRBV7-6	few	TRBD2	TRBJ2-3	TGTGCCAGCAGCCCCCGGGGAGGGAGCACAGATACGCAGTATTTT	CASSPRGGSTDTQYF
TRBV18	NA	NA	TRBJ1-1	TGTGCCAGCTCAGTAACTACAGAGGGGAACACTGAAGCTTTCTTT	CASSVTTEGNTEAFF
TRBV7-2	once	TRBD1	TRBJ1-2	TGTGCCAGCAGCTTAGGGAGGCCAGGGGGCAGCTATGGCTACACCTTC	CASSLGRPGGSYGYTF
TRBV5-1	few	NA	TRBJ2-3	TGCGCCAGCAGCTTGGCCGGAGAAGATACGCAGTATTTT	CASSLAGEDTQYF
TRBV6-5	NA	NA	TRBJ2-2	TGTGCCAGCAGTTCCCCCGGGGAGAACACCGGGGAGCTGTTTTTT	CASSSPGENTGELFF
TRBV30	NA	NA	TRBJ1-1	TGTGCCTGGACAGGGAATATGAACACTGAAGCTTTCTTT	CAWTGNMNTEAFF
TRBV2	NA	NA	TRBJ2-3	TGTGCCAGTCTAAGATTGGGAGGTTTTGATACGCAGTATTTT	CASLRLGGFDTQYF
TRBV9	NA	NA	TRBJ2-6	TGTGCCAGCAGTCTCCGGGACGTAGACTCTGGGGCCAACGTCCTGACTTTC	CASSLRDVDSGANVLTF
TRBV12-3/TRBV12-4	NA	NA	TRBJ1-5	TGTGCCAGCAGTTTGGGGGGGGGTCAGCCCCAGCATTTT	CASSLGGGQPQHF
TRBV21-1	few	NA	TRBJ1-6	TGTGCCAGCAGCAAAGGGCTCAGAGCAGGGGACTTCGCCTATAATTCACCCCTCCACTTT	CASSKGLRAGDFAYNSPLHF
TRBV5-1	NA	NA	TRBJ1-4	TGCGCCAGCAGCTTTAGGACGGATGAAAAACTGTTTTTT	CASSFRTDEKLFF
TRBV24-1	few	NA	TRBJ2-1	TGTGCCACCAGTGTCCCCCTCGACGGTTCCAATGAGCAGTTCTTC	CATSVPLDGSNEQFF
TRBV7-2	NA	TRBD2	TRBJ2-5	TGTGCCAGCAGCTTAGCGAGGGCGCTAGCGGGGGGACAAGAGACCCAGTACTTC	CASSLARALAGGQETQYF
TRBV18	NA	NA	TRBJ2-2	TGTGCCAGCTCACCACCTGAGGGGCGGAACACCGGGGAGCTGTTTTTT	CASSPPEGRNTGELFF
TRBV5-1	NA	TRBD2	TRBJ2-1	TGCGCCAGCGCACGGTTCTCCGGGACTAGCGGGGGTTACCCTTGGAATGAGCAGTTCTTC	CASARFSGTSGGYPWNEQFF
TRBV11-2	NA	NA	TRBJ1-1	TGTGCCAGCAGTTTCCGGTCGGGGGGAATTGAAGCTTTCTTT	CASSFRSGGIEAFF
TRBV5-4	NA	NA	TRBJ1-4	TGTGCCAGCAGCTCAACGACAGGTACCAATGAAAAACTGTTTTTT	CASSSTTGTNEKLFF
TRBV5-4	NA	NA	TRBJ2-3	TGTGCCAGCAGCTTGGGACGGGGGCGAGATACGCAGTATTTT	CASSLGRGRDTQYF
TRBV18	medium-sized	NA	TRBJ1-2	TGTGCCAGCTCACCGTCGACCCTGGGAGGCTATGGCTACACCTTC	CASSPSTLGGYGYTF
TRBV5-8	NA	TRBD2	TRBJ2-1	TGTGCCAGCCCGGGACTAGCGGGGGGCCCCCAGGATGAGCAGTTCTTC	CASPGLAGGPQDEQFF
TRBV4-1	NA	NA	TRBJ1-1	TGCGCCAGCAGCCAGGCTTCAGCGAACACTGAAGCTTTCTTT	CASSQASANTEAFF